This passage covers 19 T cell receptor beta chains from one sample sequenced in a study of metastatic and nonmetastatic thyroid tumors. There were no patients who had received any treatment before thyroid surgery. TCRdb redid the clone calls on the PCR reads using MiXCR. The data hold under 35,000 clones, with 15% to 20% observed a single time. The sample consisted of blood. These receptors were obtained from a female donor with papillary thyroid cancer or a benign thyroid nodule (not recorded which). Some clones in this sample may be carry-over from other donors' samples.

Many counts were recorded for this clone. J is TRBJ2-7 and V is TRBV19; D remains ambiguous. Trimming removed 1 base from V and 5 bases from J, with 9 bases in between. CDR1 is LNHDA, CDR2 SQIVND, per germline (reference sequence). There are 13 residues in the CDR3. CDR3 residues: CASSIGTADEQYF. Written as DNA, the CDR3 is TGTGCCAGTAGTATAGGTACGGCAGACGAGCAGTACTTC.

The chain recombines TRBV6-1 with TRBJ2-7; 8 nucleotides line up with TRBD1. The CDR3 has 15 residues. Per the germline V gene, CDR1 is MNHNS and CDR2 is SASEGT. The V segment lost 6 bases and the J segment 0 bases; nucleotides outside the gene matches: 7. The chain's CDR3 is CASRGTGGDSYEQYF. For the CDR3, the DNA is TGTGCCAGCAGGGGTACAGGGGGAGACTCCTACGAGCAGTACTTC.

The chain has TRBV6-2 or TRBV6-3 and TRBJ2-1, with 8 bases matching TRBD2. CDR1 is MNHEY and CDR2 is SVGEGT in the germline V gene. The CDR3 covers 14 residues. V shed 6 bases and J 8 bases; nucleotides not matched to a gene: 9. The CDR3 DNA reads as TGTGCCAGCAGCAACCCCGGGGGGGGATATGAGCAGTTCTTC. It encodes CASSNPGGGYEQFF.

Details on this clone: One junction end does not reproduce the germline sequence, and a read error may be involved. The chain is built from TRBV29-1 and TRBJ2-2; D not certain. The CDR3 has 13 residues. The V gene's germline CDR1 is SQVTM and CDR2 ANQGSEA. The CDR3 coding sequence is TGCAGCGTTGTCGGCAGGAACACCGTGGAGCTGTTTTTT. Translated, it gives CSVVGRNTVELFF.

There are many counts of this clone. The chain links TRBV7-9 to TRBJ1-4; D is unresolved. V dropped 1 base and J dropped 8 bases, with 8 bases sitting between them. Germline V gene data show CDR1 as SEHNR and CDR2 as FQNEAQ (reference sequence). The CDR3 runs 13 residues. CDR3 in amino acids: CASSLVQGEKLFF. As DNA, the CDR3 is TGTGCCAGCAGCTTAGTTCAAGGGGAAAAACTGTTTTTT. The variable domain in full, with the rest retrieved from reference TRBV7-9 and TRBJ1-4, is DTGVSQNPRHKITKRGQNVTFRCDPISEHNRLYWYRQTLGQGPEFLTYFQNEAQLEKSRLLSDRFSAERPKGSFSTLEIQRTEQGDSAMYLCASSLVQGEKLFFGSGTQLSVL.

This clone was observed many times. The chain joins TRBV6-1 to TRBJ2-4; D is unclear. The CDR3 is 14 residues long. Per germline, CDR1 MNHNS and CDR2 SASEGT. Trimming pared 7 bases from V and 0 bases from J, leaving 10 bases between. Here the CDR3 DNA reads TGTGCCAGCAATCCCGACCTAGCCAAAAACATTCAGTACTTC. Amino acids: CASNPDLAKNIQYF.

The chain links TRBV27 to TRBJ2-1, with D unresolved. The CDR3 length is 14 residues. Germline V lookup: CDR1 MNHEY, CDR2 SMNVEV (reference sequence). With 3 bases removed from V and 3 bases from J, the gap between germline ends came to 9 bases. CDR3 coding DNA: TGTGCCAGCAGTTTGAGTCCAGGCTACAATGAGCAGTTCTTC. Its translation is CASSLSPGYNEQFF.

The table lists this clone with many counts. The chain combines TRBV14 with TRBJ2-3; D unclear. Germline lookup yields CDR1 SGHDN and CDR2 FVKESK. The CDR3 has 15 residues. V gave up 1 base and J gave up 3 bases, with 11 bases separating them. The CDR3 coding sequence is TGTGCCAGCAGCCAAGCCTTGCCGGAAACAGATACGCAGTATTTT. Amino acids: CASSQALPETDTQYF. Using reference TRBV14 and TRBJ2-3 for the parts outside the CDR3, the full variable domain is EAGVTQFPSHSVIEKGQTVTLRCDPISGHDNLYWYRRVMGKEIKFLLHFVKESKQDESGMPNNRFLAERTGGTYSTLKVQPAELEDSGVYFCASSQALPETDTQYFGPGTRLTVL.

This clone was detected many times. The same CDR3 can be traced to other DNA sequences in this sample. This chain connects TRBV9 to TRBJ2-7; the match to TRBD2 covers 10 bases. Germline V gene sequence: CDR1 SGDLS, CDR2 YYNGEE. CDR3 length: 15 amino acids. Losses at the gene ends were 3 bases for V and 1 base for J; bases not matched to a gene: 4. As DNA, the CDR3 is TGTGCCAGCAGCGGGTCGACTAGCGGGTCCTACGAGCAGTACTTC. This translates into CASSGSTSGSYEQYF.

The V gene is TRBV2, the J gene TRBJ2-1; TRBD2 matches 13 bases. The V gene end was trimmed by 6 bases and the J gene end by 4 bases; junction bases not matched to a gene: 6. The length of the CDR3 is 16 residues. Germline CDR1 is SNHLY and CDR2 is FYNNEI. CDR3 protein: CASSGTSGAEYNEQFF. The CDR3 bases are TGTGCCAGCAGCGGGACTAGCGGGGCCGAGTACAATGAGCAGTTCTTC.

On this clone itself: Because the CDR3's place on the DNA is in doubt, the DNA is left out and the CDR3 is given as listed by TCRdb. This sequence joins TRBV6-2 or TRBV6-3 and TRBJ1-4; the table gives TRBD1 as D, unverified against the DNA. Germline V gives CDR1 MNHEY, CDR2 SVGEGT. The CDR3 adds up to 21 amino acids, both ends counted. The CDR3: CASSYNHEQYFGPDRGEKLFF.

This clone was counted ten times or more. The CDR3 nucleotides are TGTGCCAGCAGCCTCAACAGGGGGTACAATGAGCAGTTCTTC. Translating it yields CASSLNRGYNEQFF. V usage is TRBV3-1 and J usage is TRBJ2-1; 8 bases line up with TRBD1. This CDR3 spans 14 amino acids. Trimming took 4 bases from V and 4 from J; bases not matched to a gene: 3. From germline, CDR1 is LGHDT and CDR2 YNNKEL (reference sequence).

The chain is built from TRBV6-1 and TRBJ2-5; 8 bases fit TRBD2. Germline V gene data show CDR1 as MNHNS and CDR2 as SASEGT. V shed 3 bases, J shed 11 bases, and the junction held 5 bases outside the gene matches. This CDR3 has 12 residues. CDR3 protein: CASSDVAGRQYF. As DNA, the CDR3 is TGTGCCAGCAGTGACGTAGCGGGGCGGCAGTACTTC.

This clone was counted only a few times. V is TRBV12-3 or TRBV12-4 and J is TRBJ2-7; D is tentatively TRBD1 or TRBD2 (5 bases each). V lost 2 bases and J 6 bases, leaving 11 bases between the germline ends. The CDR3 is 13 residues long. CDR3 coding DNA: TGTGCCAGCAGTTTAAGCCAGGGACGCGAGCAGTACTTC. Protein product: CASSLSQGREQYF.

This clone appeared many times. The CDR3 here is CASNPGQGGEKLFF. Written as DNA, the CDR3 is TGTGCCAGCAACCCAGGACAGGGCGGTGAAAAACTGTTTTTT. The genes are TRBV4-2 and TRBJ1-4; 8 nucleotides line up with TRBD1. The ends lost 7 bases at V and 7 bases at J; junction bases unmatched: 8. The germline V gene has CDR1 LGHNA and CDR2 YNFKEQ. The CDR3 has 14 residues.

Only one count was recorded for this clone. CDR3 in amino acids: CASSQGSNTIYF. In nucleotides, the CDR3 is TGCGCCAGCAGCCAAGGGTCGAACACCATATATTTT. The gene calls are TRBV4-3 and TRBJ1-3; no clear D gene. CDR3 length: 12 amino acids. Germline CDR1 is LGHNA and CDR2 is YSLEER. V was shortened by 1 base and J by 7 bases, with 5 bases between the two germline ends.

This clone is labeled medium-sized. This sequence joins TRBV6-1 and TRBJ1-1; D uncertain. CDR3 length: 13 residues. V was pared by 7 bases and J by 3 bases, with 12 bases between. Germline V gene data show CDR1 as MNHNS and CDR2 as SASEGT. The CDR3 here is CASTASGYTEAFF. DNA of the CDR3: TGTGCCAGCACAGCATCGGGGTACACTGAAGCTTTCTTT.

This clone was detected only a few times. The V gene is TRBV6-5, the J gene TRBJ1-1, with TRBD1 matching over 7 bases. V trimming: 0 bases; J trimming: 5 bases; junction bases outside the gene matches: 9. The germline CDR1 and CDR2 sequences are MNHEY and SVGAGI. The CDR3 has 16 amino acids. CDR3 loop: CASSYSIARQGTEAFF. CDR3 DNA sequence: TGTGCCAGCAGTTACTCGATTGCGAGACAGGGTACTGAAGCTTTCTTT.

The chain's CDR3 is CASSLGVASGNNEQFF. CDR3 nucleotides: TGTGCCAGCAGCCTAGGGGTGGCTAGCGGGAACAATGAGCAGTTCTTC. The genes are TRBV11-2 and TRBJ2-1; 9 bases align to TRBD2. Germline V gene sequence: CDR1 SGHAT, CDR2 FQNNGV. The trim removed 5 bases at V and 5 bases at J, leaving 10 bases unmatched. CDR3 length: 16 residues.